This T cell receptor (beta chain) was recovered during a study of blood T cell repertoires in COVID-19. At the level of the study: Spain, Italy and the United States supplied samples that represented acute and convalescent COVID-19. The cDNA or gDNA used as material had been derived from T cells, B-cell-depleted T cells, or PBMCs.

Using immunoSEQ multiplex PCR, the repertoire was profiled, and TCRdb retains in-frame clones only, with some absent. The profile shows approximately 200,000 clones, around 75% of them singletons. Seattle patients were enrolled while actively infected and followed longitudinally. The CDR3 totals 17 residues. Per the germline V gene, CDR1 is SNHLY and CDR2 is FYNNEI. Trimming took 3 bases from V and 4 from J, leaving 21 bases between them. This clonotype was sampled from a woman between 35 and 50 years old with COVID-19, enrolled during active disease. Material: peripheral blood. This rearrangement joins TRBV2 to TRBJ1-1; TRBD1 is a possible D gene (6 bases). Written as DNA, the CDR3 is TGTGCCAGCAGTGAGCTAGTAGGGCAGGGGTCCGGCACTGAAGCTTTCTTT. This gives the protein CASSELVGQGSGTEAFF.